The clone carrying this TCR beta chain was counted only a few times. The data derive from a study of regulatory T cells in long-lasting Graves disease. Time point defined: newly diagnosed GD, antithyroid drugs for less than 3 months. Extracted RNA from PBMCs served as the source of the TCR library. Arm-PCR of CDR3 regions with iRepertoire HTBI primers generated TCR beta libraries. TCRdb redid the calling of the multiplex PCR reads with MiXCR, one entry per CDR3 protein. The data contain fewer than 550,000 distinct CDR3 sequences, 16% of them singletons. CDR3 length: 15 residues. The ends lost 5 bases at V and 4 bases at J; junction bases unmatched: 7. Germline lookup yields CDR1 SEHNR and CDR2 FQNEAQ (reference sequence). This same sample was also part of a study on T cells in Graves' hyperthyroidism and ophthalmopathy.

The sequence was obtained from a woman aged 35-60 years with Graves disease. The specimen comprised peripheral blood mononuclear cells (PBMCs), sampled at new diagnosis, from a patient treated with antithyroid drugs. The chain employs TRBV7-9 and TRBJ1-2; 10 nucleotides match TRBD1. CDR3 coding DNA: TGTGCCAGCAGCCCATACGGACAGGGGGGCTATGGCTACACCTTC. Its translation is CASSPYGQGGYGYTF. Variable domain in full (rest from reference TRBV7-9 and TRBJ1-2): DTGVSQNPRHKITKRGQNVTFRCDPISEHNRLYWYRQTLGQGPEFLTYFQNEAQLEKSRLLSDRFSAERPKGSFSTLEIQRTEQGDSAMYLCASSPYGQGGYGYTFGSGTRLTVV.